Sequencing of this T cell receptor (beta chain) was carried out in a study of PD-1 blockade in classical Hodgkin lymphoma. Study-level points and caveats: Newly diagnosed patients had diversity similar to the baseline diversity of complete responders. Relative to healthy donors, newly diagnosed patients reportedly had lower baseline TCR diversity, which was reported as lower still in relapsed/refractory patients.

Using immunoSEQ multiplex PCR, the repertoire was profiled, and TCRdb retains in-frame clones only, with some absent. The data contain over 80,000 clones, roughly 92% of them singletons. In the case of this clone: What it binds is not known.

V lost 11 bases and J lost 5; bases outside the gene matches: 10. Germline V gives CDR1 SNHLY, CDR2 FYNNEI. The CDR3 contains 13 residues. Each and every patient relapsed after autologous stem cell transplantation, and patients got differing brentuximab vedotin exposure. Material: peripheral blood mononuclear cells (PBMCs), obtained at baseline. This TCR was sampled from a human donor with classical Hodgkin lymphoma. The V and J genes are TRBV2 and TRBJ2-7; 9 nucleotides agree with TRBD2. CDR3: CARQALAGNEQYF. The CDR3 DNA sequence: TGTGCCCGACAGGCACTAGCGGGTAACGAGCAGTACTTC.